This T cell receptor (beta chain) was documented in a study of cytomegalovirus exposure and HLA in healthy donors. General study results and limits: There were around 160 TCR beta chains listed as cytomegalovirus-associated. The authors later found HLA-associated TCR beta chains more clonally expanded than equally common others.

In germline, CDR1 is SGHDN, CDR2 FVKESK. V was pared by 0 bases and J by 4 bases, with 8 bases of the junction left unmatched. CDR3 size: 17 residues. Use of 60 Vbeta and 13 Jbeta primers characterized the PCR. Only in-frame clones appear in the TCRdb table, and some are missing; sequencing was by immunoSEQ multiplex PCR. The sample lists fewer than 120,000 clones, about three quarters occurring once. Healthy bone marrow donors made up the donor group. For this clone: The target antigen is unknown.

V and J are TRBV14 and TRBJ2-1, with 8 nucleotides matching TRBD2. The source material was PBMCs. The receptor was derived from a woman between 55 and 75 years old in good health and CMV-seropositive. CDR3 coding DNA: TGTGCCAGCAGCCAAGAACGGAGCGGGAGCCCTTACAATGAGCAGTTCTTC. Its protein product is CASSQERSGSPYNEQFF.